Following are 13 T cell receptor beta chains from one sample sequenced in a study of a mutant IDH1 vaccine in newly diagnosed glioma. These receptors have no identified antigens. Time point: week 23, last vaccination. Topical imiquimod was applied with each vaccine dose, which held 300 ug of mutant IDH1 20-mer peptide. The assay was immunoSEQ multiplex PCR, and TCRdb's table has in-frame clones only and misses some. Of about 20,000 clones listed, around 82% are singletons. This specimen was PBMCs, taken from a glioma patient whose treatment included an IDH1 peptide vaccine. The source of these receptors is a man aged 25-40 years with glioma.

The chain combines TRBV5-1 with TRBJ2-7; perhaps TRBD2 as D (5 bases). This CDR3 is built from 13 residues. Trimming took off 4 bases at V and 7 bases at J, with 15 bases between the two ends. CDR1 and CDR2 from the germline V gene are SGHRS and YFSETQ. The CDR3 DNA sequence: TGCGCCAGCAGCCCCGGCGGAGGCGGGGAGCAGTACTTC. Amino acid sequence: CASSPGGGGEQYF.

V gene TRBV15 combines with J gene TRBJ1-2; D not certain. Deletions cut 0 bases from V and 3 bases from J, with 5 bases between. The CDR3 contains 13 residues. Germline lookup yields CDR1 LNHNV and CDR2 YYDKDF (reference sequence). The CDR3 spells CATSREGYYGYTF. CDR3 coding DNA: TGTGCCACCAGCAGAGAGGGGTACTATGGCTACACCTTC.

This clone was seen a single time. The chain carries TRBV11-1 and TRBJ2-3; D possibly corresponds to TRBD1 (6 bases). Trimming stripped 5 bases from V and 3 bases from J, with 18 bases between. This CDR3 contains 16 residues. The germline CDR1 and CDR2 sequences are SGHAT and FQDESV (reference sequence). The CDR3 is CASSQVQGRGTDTQYF. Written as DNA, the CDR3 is TGTGCCAGCAGCCAGGTACAGGGCAGAGGGACAGATACGCAGTATTTT.

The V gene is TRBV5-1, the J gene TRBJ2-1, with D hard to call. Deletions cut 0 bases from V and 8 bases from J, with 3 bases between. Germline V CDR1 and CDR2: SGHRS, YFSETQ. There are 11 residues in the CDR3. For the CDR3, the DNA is TGCGCCAGCAGCTTGGCCTATGAGCAGTTCTTC. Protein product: CASSLAYEQFF.

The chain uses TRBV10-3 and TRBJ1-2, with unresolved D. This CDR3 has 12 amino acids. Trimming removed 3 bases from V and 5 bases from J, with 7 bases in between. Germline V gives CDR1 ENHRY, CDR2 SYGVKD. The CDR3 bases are TGTGCCATCAGTGAAGAACAGTATGGCTACACCTTC. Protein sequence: CAISEEQYGYTF.

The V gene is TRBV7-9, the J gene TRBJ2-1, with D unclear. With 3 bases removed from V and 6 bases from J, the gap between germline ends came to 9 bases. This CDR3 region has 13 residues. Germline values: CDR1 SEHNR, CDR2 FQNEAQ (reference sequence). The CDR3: CASSFLLANEQFF. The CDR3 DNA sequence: TGTGCCAGCAGCTTTCTTCTTGCCAATGAGCAGTTCTTC.

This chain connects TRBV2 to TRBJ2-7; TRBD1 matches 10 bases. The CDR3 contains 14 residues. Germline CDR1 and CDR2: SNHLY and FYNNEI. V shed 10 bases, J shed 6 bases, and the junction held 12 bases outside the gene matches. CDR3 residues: CATYQDRGRVEQYF. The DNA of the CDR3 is TGTGCCACCTACCAGGACAGGGGGAGAGTCGAGCAGTACTTC.

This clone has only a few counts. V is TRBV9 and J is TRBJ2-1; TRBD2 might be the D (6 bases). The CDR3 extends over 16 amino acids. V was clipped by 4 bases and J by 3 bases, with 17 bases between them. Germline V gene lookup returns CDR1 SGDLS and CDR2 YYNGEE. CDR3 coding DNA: TGTGCCAGCAGCCTCGGGCGGGGAACCCGCTACAATGAGCAGTTCTTC. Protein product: CASSLGRGTRYNEQFF.

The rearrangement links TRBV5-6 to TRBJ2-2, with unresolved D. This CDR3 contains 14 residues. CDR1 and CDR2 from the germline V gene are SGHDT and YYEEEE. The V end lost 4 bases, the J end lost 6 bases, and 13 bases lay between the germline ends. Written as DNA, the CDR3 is TGTGCCAGCAGCCTCGCCCGCCCGTCCGGGGAGCTGTTTTTT. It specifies CASSLARPSGELFF.

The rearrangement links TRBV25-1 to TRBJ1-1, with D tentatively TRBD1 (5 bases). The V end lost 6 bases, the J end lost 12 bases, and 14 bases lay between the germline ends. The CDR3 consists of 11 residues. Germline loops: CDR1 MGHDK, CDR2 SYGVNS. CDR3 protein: CASRTGTWTFF. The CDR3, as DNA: TGTGCCAGCAGAACCGGGACCTGGACTTTCTTT.

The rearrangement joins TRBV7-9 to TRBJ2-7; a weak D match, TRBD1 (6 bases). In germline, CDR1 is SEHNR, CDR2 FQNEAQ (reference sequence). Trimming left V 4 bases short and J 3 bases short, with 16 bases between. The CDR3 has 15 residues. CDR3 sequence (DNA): TGTGCCAGCAGCTCCGACAGGCGAGCGCTCTACGAGCAGTACTTC. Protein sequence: CASSSDRRALYEQYF.

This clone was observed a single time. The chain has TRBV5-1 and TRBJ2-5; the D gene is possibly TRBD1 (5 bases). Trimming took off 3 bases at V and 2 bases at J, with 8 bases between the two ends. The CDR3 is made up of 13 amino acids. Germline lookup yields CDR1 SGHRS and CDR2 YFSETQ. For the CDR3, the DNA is TGCGCCAGCAGCTGGACACCTCAAGAGACCCAGTACTTC. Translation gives CASSWTPQETQYF.

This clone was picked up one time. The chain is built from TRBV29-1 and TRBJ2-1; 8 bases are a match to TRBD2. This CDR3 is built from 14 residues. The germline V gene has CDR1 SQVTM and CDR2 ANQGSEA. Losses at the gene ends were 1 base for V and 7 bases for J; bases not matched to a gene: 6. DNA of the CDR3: TGCAGCGTTGAAGGAGGTAGCGGGAAGAATGAGCAGTTCTTC. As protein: CSVEGGSGKNEQFF.